This TCR beta chain stems from a study of CD8 T cells in ankylosing spondylitis. The authors made TCR beta libraries by quantitative 5'-RACE with molecular barcodes. TCRdb called the 5' RACE reads again in MiXCR, with one record for every CDR3 protein. The data hold 400,000 or so distinct CDR3 sequences, with around 26% observed a single time. This clonotype has a handful of counts. Its target is unknown. Study findings and constraints: The study identified a TCR beta motif of several highly homologous variants that appeared characteristic of ankylosing spondylitis blood.

What was sequenced was blood, either unsorted or a sorted T cell fraction (not recorded which). This clonotype was obtained from a male donor with ankylosing spondylitis.

Written as DNA, the CDR3 is TGTGCCAGCAGCTCGACTAGCGGTTACGAAGAGACCCAGTACTTC. Protein product: CASSSTSGYEETQYF. This chain joins TRBV5-6 and TRBJ2-5; 9 bases agree with TRBD2. Germline V gene data show CDR1 as SGHDT and CDR2 as YYEEEE. The CDR3 covers 15 residues. Unmatched junction bases numbered 6, after V lost 3 bases and J lost 3 bases.